Below are 9 T cell receptor beta chains sequenced from a single sample in a study of cytomegalovirus exposure and HLA in healthy donors. In the PCR, 60 Vbeta and 13 Jbeta primers were used. Sequencing used immunoSEQ multiplex PCR; TCRdb keeps in-frame clones, though not all of them. The data contain approximately 240,000 clones, 75% to 85% of them seen just once; the ten biggest clones take up less than 3.5%. Sequencing was carried out using PBMCs. Every receptor here comes from a woman aged 60-70 years in good health and CMV-seropositive.

The chain couples TRBV27 to TRBJ2-1; 12 nucleotides match TRBD2. After removal of 3 bases from V and 7 bases from J, the junction contained 10 bases not matched to a gene. CDR1 and CDR2 (germline): MNHEY, SMNVEV (reference sequence). The CDR3 is made up of 17 amino acids. The DNA of the CDR3 is TGTGCCAGCAGTTTTTTCCTACTAGCGGGGGGTGATAATGAGCAGTTCTTC. This translates into CASSFFLLAGGDNEQFF.

This clone was seen once. This chain links TRBV28 with TRBJ1-2; no clear D gene. V gave up 5 bases and J gave up 5 bases, with 15 bases separating them. The CDR3 runs 14 residues. Germline V gene lookup returns CDR1 MDHEN and CDR2 SYDVKM. The CDR3 loop reads CASSTDQVGYGYTF. The DNA of the CDR3 is TGTGCCAGCAGTACAGACCAAGTTGGTTATGGCTACACCTTC.

V gene TRBV19 combines with J gene TRBJ2-5; 12 nucleotides line up with TRBD2. Unmatched junction bases numbered 5, after V lost 4 bases and J lost 5 bases. The CDR3 runs 15 residues. Germline V gene data show CDR1 as LNHDA and CDR2 as SQIVND (reference sequence). This CDR3 reads CASSTLAGGGETQYF. The CDR3, as DNA: TGTGCCAGTAGTACCCTAGCGGGAGGGGGGGAGACCCAGTACTTC.

The genes are TRBV2 and TRBJ2-2; 11 bases line up with TRBD2. Germline lookup yields CDR1 SNHLY and CDR2 FYNNEI. The CDR3 has 16 residues. V gave up 5 bases and J gave up 6 bases; unmatched junction bases: 8. Written as DNA, the CDR3 is TGTGCCAGCAGTTACTTAGCGGGAGGGCCCGCCGGGGAGCTGTTTTTT. It translates to CASSYLAGGPAGELFF.

The chain carries TRBV6-1 and TRBJ1-2; D not resolved. Trimming shortened V by 1 base and J by 8 bases, and 11 bases separated the two germline ends. Germline CDR1 is MNHNS and CDR2 is SASEGT. The CDR3 runs to 13 residues. CDR3 sequence reads: CASSEGSLRGYTF. The CDR3 DNA reads TGTGCCAGCAGTGAAGGCTCTCTTCGGGGCTACACCTTC.

The CDR3 here is CASSYSRGTEAFF. The CDR3 bases are TGCGCCAGCAGCTACTCGAGGGGGACTGAAGCTTTCTTT. The chain is built from TRBV5-1 and TRBJ1-1, with a tentative D call TRBD1 (6 bases). Trimming removed 3 bases at V and 5 bases at J, with 11 bases between. Germline V gene sequence: CDR1 SGHRS, CDR2 YFSETQ. This CDR3 spans 13 amino acids.

This clone appeared a single time. The chain links TRBV5-4 to TRBJ2-5, with D tentatively TRBD1 (6 bases). The germline CDR1 and CDR2 sequences are SGHNT and YYREEE (reference sequence). CDR3 length equals 15 residues. The ends were cut back, 1 base at V and 3 bases at J, with 13 bases in the middle. CDR3 loop: CASSLYLQGKETQYF. The CDR3 nucleotides read TGTGCCAGCAGCTTGTATCTACAGGGAAAAGAGACCCAGTACTTC.

V usage is TRBV7-2 and J usage is TRBJ1-6; TRBD1 matches 7 bases. Germline-derived CDR1 and CDR2 are SGHTA and FQGNSA. After removal of 5 bases from V and 9 bases from J, the junction contained 4 bases not matched to a gene. The CDR3 spans 13 residues. The CDR3 nucleotides are TGTGCCAGCAGCCCAAACAGGGGTTCACCCCTCCACTTT. It specifies CASSPNRGSPLHF.

The rearrangement joins TRBV7-6 to TRBJ2-3; D is undetermined. The CDR3 is made up of 17 amino acids. Germline loops: CDR1 SGHVS, CDR2 FNYEAQ. Trimming left V 4 bases short and J 2 bases short, with 19 bases between. The DNA for the CDR3 is TGTGCCAGCAGCTACAGTGGCCGATCCCAGCCCACAGATACGCAGTATTTT. It is translated as CASSYSGRSQPTDTQYF.